One and the same sample provided the 5 T cell receptor beta chains below, sequenced in a study of blood T cell repertoires in COVID-19. Profiling relied on immunoSEQ multiplex PCR, and the TCRdb table lists in-frame clones only, not all of them. The data contain under 200,000 clones, around four fifths of them seen just once; the ten biggest clones take up 13% to 15%. The sequencing sample was made of peripheral blood. The receptors come from a woman between 70 and 85 years old with COVID-19, enrolled during active disease.

The V and J genes are TRBV30 and TRBJ1-1; maybe TRBD1 (5 bases). CDR1 and CDR2 (germline): GTSNPN, SVGIG (reference sequence). The ends were cut back, 4 bases at V and 10 bases at J, with 13 bases in the middle. This CDR3 is 11 amino acids long. CDR3 DNA sequence: TGTGCCTGGATCCAAAATGGGGCAGCTTTCTTT. Its protein is CAWIQNGAAFF.

This rearrangement joins TRBV9 to TRBJ1-1; the D is unclear. The V end was cut by 4 bases, the J end by 4 bases, with 14 bases between. CDR1 is SGDLS and CDR2 is YYNGEE in the germline V gene. The CDR3 is made up of 14 amino acids. As DNA, the CDR3 is TGTGCCAGCAGCCCGGAGGGCGGGCTCACTGAAGCTTTCTTT. Its protein is CASSPEGGLTEAFF.

This clone appeared a few times. The chain joins TRBV29-1 to TRBJ1-1; D unresolved. Germline values: CDR1 SQVTM, CDR2 ANQGSEA. CDR3 size: 14 residues. The V end lost 1 base, the J end lost 5 bases, and 14 bases lay between the germline ends. The CDR3 loop reads CSVEVTGIGTEAFF. CDR3 sequence (DNA): TGCAGCGTTGAAGTCACGGGTATAGGTACTGAAGCTTTCTTT.

This clone appeared a single time. The genes are TRBV19 and TRBJ1-1; a weak D match, TRBD1 (5 bases). V dropped 6 bases and J dropped 6 bases, with 11 bases sitting between them. CDR1 is LNHDA, CDR2 SQIVND, per germline (reference sequence). The CDR3 has 12 residues. The chain's CDR3 is CASRQGFAEAFF. CDR3 sequence (DNA): TGTGCCAGTAGGCAGGGTTTCGCTGAAGCTTTCTTT.

This chain connects TRBV5-1 to TRBJ2-3; D remains unclear. CDR3 length: 15 residues. V was shortened by 1 base and J by 5 bases, with 14 bases between the two germline ends. Germline V lookup: CDR1 SGHRS, CDR2 YFSETQ. CDR3 sequence reads: CASSLSARGGDTQYF. Here the CDR3 DNA reads TGCGCCAGCAGCTTGTCGGCCAGAGGTGGAGATACGCAGTATTTT.